The present T cell receptor beta chain was sequenced within a study of neoadjuvant anti-PD-1 for oral cavity cancer. Study summary: Patients without progression got a fourth dose around day 43.

Whole-study results and caveats: Each response group had just a few patients in TCR analyses.

In the case of this clone: The antigen is unknown.

Described time point: after neoadjuvant nivolumab, at surgical resection. These oral cavity squamous cell carcinomas were HPV-negative and locally advanced. Blood cells were analyzed directly, without culture or expansion. Trimming pared 5 bases from V and 5 bases from J, leaving 12 bases between. CDR3 length: 13 amino acids. Looked up from germline, CDR1 is SEHNR and CDR2 is FQNEAQ (reference sequence). The table came from immunoSEQ multiplex PCR; TCRdb's copy has only in-frame clones and leaves some out. This table holds 73,000 or so clones, more than 75% found once. Here the sequenced sample was PBMCs, taken after nivolumab (anti-PD-1) treatment. The clonotype originates from a person between 40 and 85 years old with oral cavity squamous cell carcinoma. The V gene is TRBV7-9, the J gene TRBJ2-5, with no clear D. The CDR3, as DNA: TGTGCCAGCAGCCAAGACTCGCTGGAGACCCAGTACTTC. It specifies CASSQDSLETQYF.